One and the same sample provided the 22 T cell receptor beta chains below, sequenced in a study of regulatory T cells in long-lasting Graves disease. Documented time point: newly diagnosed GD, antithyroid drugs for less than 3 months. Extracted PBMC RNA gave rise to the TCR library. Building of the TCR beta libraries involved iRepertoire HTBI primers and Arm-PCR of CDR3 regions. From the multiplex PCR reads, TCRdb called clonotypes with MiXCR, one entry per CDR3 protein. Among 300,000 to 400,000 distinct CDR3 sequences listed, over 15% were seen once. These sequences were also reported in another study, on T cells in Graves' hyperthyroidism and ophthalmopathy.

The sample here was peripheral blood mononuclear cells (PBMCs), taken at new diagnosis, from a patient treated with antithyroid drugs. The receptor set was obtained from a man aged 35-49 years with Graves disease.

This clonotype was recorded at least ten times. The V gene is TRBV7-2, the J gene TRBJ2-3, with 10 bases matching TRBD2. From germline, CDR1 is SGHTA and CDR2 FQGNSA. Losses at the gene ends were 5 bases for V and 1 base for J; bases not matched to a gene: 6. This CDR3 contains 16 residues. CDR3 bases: TGTGCCAGCAGCGGGACTAGCGTCCGGGGCACAGATACGCAGTATTTT. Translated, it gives CASSGTSVRGTDTQYF.

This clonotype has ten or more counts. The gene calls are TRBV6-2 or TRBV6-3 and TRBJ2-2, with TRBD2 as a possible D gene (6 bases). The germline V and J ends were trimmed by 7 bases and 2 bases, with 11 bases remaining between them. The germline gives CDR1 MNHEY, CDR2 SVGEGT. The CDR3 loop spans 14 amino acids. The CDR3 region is CASIIGTNTGELFF. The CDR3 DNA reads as TGTGCCAGCATTATCGGGACTAACACCGGGGAGCTGTTTTTT.

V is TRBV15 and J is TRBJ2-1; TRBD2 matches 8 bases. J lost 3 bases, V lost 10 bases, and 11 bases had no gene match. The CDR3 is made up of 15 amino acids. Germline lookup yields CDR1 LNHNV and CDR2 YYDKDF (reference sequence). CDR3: CAIGRGEVFYNEQFF. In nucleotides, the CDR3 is TGTGCCATCGGGAGGGGGGAGGTCTTCTACAATGAGCAGTTCTTC.

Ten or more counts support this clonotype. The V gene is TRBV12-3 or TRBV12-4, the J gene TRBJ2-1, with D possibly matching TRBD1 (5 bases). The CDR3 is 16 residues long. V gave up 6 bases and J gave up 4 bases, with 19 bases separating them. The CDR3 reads CASRTDQGSPYNEQFF. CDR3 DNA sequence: TGTGCCAGCAGGACCGACCAGGGATCGCCTTACAATGAGCAGTTCTTC.

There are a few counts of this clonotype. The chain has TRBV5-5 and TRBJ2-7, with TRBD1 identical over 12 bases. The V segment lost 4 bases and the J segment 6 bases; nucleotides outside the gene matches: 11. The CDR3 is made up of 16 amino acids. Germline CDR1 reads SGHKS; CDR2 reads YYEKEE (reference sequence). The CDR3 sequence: CASSLDLGQGAIEQYF. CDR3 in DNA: TGTGCCAGCAGCCTCGACCTGGGACAGGGGGCGATCGAGCAGTACTTC.

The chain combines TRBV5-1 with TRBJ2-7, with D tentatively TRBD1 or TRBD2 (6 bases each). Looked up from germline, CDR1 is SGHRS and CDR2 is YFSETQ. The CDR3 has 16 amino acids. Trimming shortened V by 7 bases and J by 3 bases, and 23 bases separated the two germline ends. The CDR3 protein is CASGIVGGPFHYEQYF. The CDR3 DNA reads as TGCGCCAGCGGGATTGTAGGGGGGCCCTTCCACTACGAGCAGTACTTC.

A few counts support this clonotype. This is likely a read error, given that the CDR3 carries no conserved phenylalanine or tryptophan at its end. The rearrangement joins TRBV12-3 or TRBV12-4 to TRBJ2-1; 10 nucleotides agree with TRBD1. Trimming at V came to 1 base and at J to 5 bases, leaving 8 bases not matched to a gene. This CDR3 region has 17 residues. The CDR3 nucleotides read TGTGCCAGCAGTTTAGGGGTAGGACAGGGGGACGACAATGAGCAGTTCCTC. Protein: CASSLGVGQGDDNEQFL.

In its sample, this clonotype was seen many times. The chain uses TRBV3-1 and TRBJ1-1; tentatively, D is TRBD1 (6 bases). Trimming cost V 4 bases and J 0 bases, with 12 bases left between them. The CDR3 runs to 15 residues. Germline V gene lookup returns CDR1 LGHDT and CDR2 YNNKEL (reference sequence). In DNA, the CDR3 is TGTGCCAGCAGCCCTTGGGACAAATTGAACACTGAAGCTTTCTTT. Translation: CASSPWDKLNTEAFF.

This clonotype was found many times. CDR3 nucleotides: TGTGCCAGCAGTCCCCGAGGGACTGGCGAGCAGTACTTC. It is translated as CASSPRGTGEQYF. The V gene is TRBV2, the J gene TRBJ2-7, with a tentative D call TRBD2 (6 bases). The germline V gene has CDR1 SNHLY and CDR2 FYNNEI. With 5 bases removed from V and 6 bases from J, the gap between germline ends came to 14 bases. This CDR3 has 13 amino acids.

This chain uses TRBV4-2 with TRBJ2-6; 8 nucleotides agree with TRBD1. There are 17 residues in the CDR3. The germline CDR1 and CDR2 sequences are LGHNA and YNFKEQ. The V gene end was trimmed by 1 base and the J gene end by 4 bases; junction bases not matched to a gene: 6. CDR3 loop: CASSQAPTGVGANVLTF. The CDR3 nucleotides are TGTGCCAGCAGCCAAGCCCCGACAGGGGTCGGGGCCAACGTCCTGACTTTC.

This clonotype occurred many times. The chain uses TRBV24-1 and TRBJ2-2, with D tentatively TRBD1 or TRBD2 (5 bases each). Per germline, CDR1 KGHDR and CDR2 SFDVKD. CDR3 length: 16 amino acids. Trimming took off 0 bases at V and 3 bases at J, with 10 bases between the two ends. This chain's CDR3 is CATSDLIGTDTGELFF. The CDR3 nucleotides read TGTGCCACCAGTGATTTGATAGGGACCGACACCGGGGAGCTGTTTTTT.

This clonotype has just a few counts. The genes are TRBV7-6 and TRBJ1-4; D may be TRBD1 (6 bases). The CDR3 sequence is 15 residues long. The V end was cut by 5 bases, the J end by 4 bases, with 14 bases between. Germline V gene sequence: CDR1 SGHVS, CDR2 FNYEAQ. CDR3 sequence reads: CASSPRGSRNEKLFF. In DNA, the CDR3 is TGTGCCAGCAGCCCGAGGGGGAGTCGTAATGAAAAACTGTTTTTT.

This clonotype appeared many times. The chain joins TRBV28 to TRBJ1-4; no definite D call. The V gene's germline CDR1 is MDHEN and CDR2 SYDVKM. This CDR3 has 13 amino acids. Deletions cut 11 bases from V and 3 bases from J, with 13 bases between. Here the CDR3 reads CAPEADANEKLFF. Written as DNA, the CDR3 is TGTGCCCCAGAAGCGGATGCTAATGAAAAACTGTTTTTT.

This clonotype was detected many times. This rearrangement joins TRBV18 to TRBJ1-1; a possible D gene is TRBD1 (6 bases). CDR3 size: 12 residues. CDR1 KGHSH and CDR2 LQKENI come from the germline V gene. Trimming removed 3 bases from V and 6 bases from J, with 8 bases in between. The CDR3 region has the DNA TGTGCCAGCTCACCGGGGGGCTCTGAAGCTTTCTTT. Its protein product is CASSPGGSEAFF.

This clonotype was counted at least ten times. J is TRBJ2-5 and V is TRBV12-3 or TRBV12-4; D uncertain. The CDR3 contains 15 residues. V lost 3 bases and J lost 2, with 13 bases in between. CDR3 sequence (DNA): TGTGCCAGCAGTTTTGGTCGCGGACCTCAAGAGACCCAGTACTTC. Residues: CASSFGRGPQETQYF.

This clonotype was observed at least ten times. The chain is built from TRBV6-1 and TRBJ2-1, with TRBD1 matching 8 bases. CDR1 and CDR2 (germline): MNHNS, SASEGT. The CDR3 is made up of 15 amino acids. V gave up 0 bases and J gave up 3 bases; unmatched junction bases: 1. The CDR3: CASSEATGGYNEQFF. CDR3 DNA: TGTGCCAGCAGTGAAGCCACAGGGGGCTACAATGAGCAGTTCTTC.

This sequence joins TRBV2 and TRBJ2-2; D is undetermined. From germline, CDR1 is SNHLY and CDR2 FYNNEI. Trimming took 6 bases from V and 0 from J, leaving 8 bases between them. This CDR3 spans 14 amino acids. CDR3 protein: CASSPTSNTGELFF. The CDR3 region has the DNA TGTGCCAGCAGCCCTACCTCGAACACCGGGGAGCTGTTTTTT.

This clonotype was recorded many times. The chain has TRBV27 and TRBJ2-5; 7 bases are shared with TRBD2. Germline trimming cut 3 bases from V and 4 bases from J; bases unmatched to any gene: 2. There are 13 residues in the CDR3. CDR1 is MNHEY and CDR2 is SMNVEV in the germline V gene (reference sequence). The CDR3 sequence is CASSFQRGETQYF. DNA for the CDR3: TGTGCCAGCAGTTTTCAGCGGGGAGAGACCCAGTACTTC.

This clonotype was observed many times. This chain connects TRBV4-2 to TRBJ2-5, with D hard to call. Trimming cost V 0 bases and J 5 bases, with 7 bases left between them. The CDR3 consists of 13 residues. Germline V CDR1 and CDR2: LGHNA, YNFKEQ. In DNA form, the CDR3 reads TGTGCCAGCAGCCAAGACTGGCGGGAGACCCAGTACTTC. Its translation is CASSQDWRETQYF.

This chain's CDR3 is CSVGGTYQETQYF. The CDR3 coding sequence is TGCAGCGTTGGGGGAACGTACCAAGAGACCCAGTACTTC. The chain employs TRBV29-1 and TRBJ2-5, with unresolved D. Trimming removed 4 bases from V and 0 bases from J, with 9 bases in between. The germline CDR1 and CDR2 sequences are SQVTM and ANQGSEA. CDR3 length: 13 residues.

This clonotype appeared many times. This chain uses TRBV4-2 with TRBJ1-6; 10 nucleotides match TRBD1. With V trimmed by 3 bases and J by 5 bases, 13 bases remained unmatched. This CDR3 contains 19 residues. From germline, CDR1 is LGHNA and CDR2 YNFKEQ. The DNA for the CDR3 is TGTGCCAGCAGCCAGTCACCTCCGGGACAGGGGAAGAATAATTCACCCCTCCACTTT. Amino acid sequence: CASSQSPPGQGKNNSPLHF.

The CDR3 reads CATSDLREGAVQETQYF. CDR3 sequence (DNA): TGTGCCACCAGTGATTTGCGGGAGGGGGCAGTCCAAGAGACCCAGTACTTC. The chain couples TRBV24-1 to TRBJ2-5, with a tentative D call TRBD2 (8 bases). Germline lookup yields CDR1 KGHDR and CDR2 SFDVKD. With 0 bases removed from V and 1 base from J, the gap between germline ends came to 14 bases. The CDR3 length is 17 residues.